This is a list of T cell receptor beta chains from one sample in a study of tumour-infiltrating T cells in Burkitt lymphoma. Repertoires were generated with immunoSEQ multiplex PCR, while TCRdb's copy carries only in-frame clones and drops some. The table shows 45,000 to 60,000 clones, with about a third occurring only once. Material for sequencing was tumor tissue. The receptor source for this set is a human donor with Burkitt lymphoma. Each CDR3 is given with its conserved first and last residue. The D gene is left open where the match is weak. Clone size appears in some rows only: once, few, many, or a class for an expanded clone.

clone_size d_call j_call v_call cdr3_aa cdr3_nt
NA NA TRBJ2-7 TRBV7-2 CASSLVSRNEQYF TGTGCCAGCAGCTTAGTCTCCCGGAACGAGCAGTACTTC
few NA TRBJ2-3 TRBV19 CASSPIRVGTSTDTQYF TGTGCCAGTAGTCCTATTCGGGTGGGGACTAGCACAGATACGCAGTATTTT
NA NA TRBJ1-1 TRBV6-5 CASSYSIRLPNTEAFF TGTGCCAGCAGTTACTCGATCAGGCTACCGAACACTGAAGCTTTCTTT
few TRBD1 TRBJ2-5 TRBV5-1 CASSLGHGTGPETQYF TGCGCCAGCAGCTTGGGCCATGGGACAGGCCCAGAGACCCAGTACTTC
NA TRBD1 TRBJ1-5 TRBV13 CASSSGTGVQPQHF TGTGCCAGCAGCTCCGGGACAGGGGTTCAGCCCCAGCATTTT
few TRBD2 TRBJ2-2 TRBV5-4 CASSLGGGPSITGELFF TGTGCCAGCAGCTTGGGGGGGGGACCATCCATCACCGGGGAGCTGTTTTTT
NA NA TRBJ1-5 TRBV7-9 CASSLGGVGQPQHF TGTGCCAGCAGCTTAGGGGGGGTCGGTCAGCCCCAGCATTTT
few TRBD1 TRBJ1-5 TRBV7-9 CASSLGQGSNQPQHF TGTGCCAGCAGCTTAGGACAGGGGAGCAATCAGCCCCAGCATTTT
few NA TRBJ2-5 TRBV6-1 CASSEVLETQYF TGTGCCAGCAGTGAGGTGTTGGAGACCCAGTACTTC
NA TRBD2 TRBJ2-2 TRBV5-1 CASSFVGGAAGELFF TGCGCCAGCAGCTTCGTCGGGGGGGCCGCCGGGGAGCTGTTTTTT
NA NA TRBJ2-7 TRBV5-1 CASSLEGYEQYF TGCGCCAGCAGCCTGGAAGGGTACGAGCAGTACTTC
NA NA TRBJ2-1 TRBV6-1 CVTQGGTYNEQFF TGTGTCACACAGGGAGGTACCTACAATGAGCAGTTCTTC
NA TRBD2 TRBJ2-2 TRBV10-3 CAISVSGGAGELFF TGTGCCATCAGTGTTAGCGGGGGCGCCGGGGAGCTGTTTTTT
NA TRBD2 TRBJ2-3 TRBV9 CASTSGSSTDTQYF TGTGCCAGCACTAGCGGGAGTAGCACAGATACGCAGTATTTT
few NA TRBJ2-3 TRBV9 CASSARGLGTQADTQYF TGTGCCAGCAGCGCGAGGGGGTTGGGGACCCAAGCGGATACGCAGTATTTT
NA NA TRBJ2-3 TRBV7-3 CASRAGTTDTQYF TGTGCCAGCAGGGCCGGGACCACAGATACGCAGTATTTT
NA NA TRBJ1-5 TRBV2 CASSEAGRSGQPQHF TGTGCCAGCAGTGAAGCGGGTAGGTCAGGGCAGCCCCAGCATTTT
few TRBD1 TRBJ2-7 TRBV7-2 CASSLITGAYEQYF TGTGCCAGCAGCTTAATCACAGGGGCCTACGAGCAGTACTTC
NA NA TRBJ2-5 TRBV5-1 CASSFLYSVETQYF TGCGCCAGCAGCTTCTTGTATAGCGTGGAGACCCAGTACTTC
NA TRBD1 TRBJ2-2 TRBV5-4 CASSPGTGPTGELFF TGTGCCAGCAGCCCCGGGACAGGACCCACCGGGGAGCTGTTTTTT
NA TRBD2 TRBJ2-1 TRBV7-9 CASSETSGAISEQFF TGTGCCAGCAGCGAAACTAGCGGGGCAATATCGGAGCAGTTCTTC
NA TRBD1 TRBJ1-5 TRBV18 CASSAAGTGGGQPQHF TGTGCCAGCTCCGCCGCCGGGACAGGGGGCGGCCAGCCCCAGCATTTT
NA TRBD2 TRBJ2-5 TRBV6-5 CASSYSITGGETQYF TGTGCCAGCAGTTACTCGATAACGGGGGGGGAGACCCAGTACTTC
NA TRBD1 TRBJ2-1 TRBV5-1 CASIQQGVGNEQFF TGCGCCAGCATCCAACAGGGGGTAGGCAATGAGCAGTTCTTC
few NA TRBJ2-3 TRBV29-1 CSVDGPGGADTQYF TGCAGCGTTGATGGTCCCGGGGGAGCGGATACGCAGTATTTT
few NA TRBJ1-5 TRBV10-3 CAISELADNQPQHF TGTGCCATCAGTGAGTTGGCGGACAATCAGCCCCAGCATTTT
few NA TRBJ2-5 TRBV7-9 CASSLIGQTQYF TGTGCCAGCAGCTTAATTGGCCAGACCCAGTACTTC
NA NA TRBJ2-2 TRBV7-2 CASSLERRTGELFF TGTGCCAGCAGCTTAGAGAGGCGTACCGGGGAGCTGTTTTTT
NA NA TRBJ1-6 TRBV10-3 CAISESGINSPLHF TGTGCCATCAGTGAGTCCGGCATAAATTCACCCCTCCACTTT
NA NA TRBJ1-5 TRBV30 CAWDQGIAQPQHF TGTGCCTGGGACCAGGGGATCGCTCAGCCCCAGCATTTT
NA TRBD1 TRBJ2-3 TRBV7-9 CASSPGTGAPDTQYF TGTGCCAGCAGCCCCGGGACAGGGGCCCCCGATACGCAGTATTTT
NA NA TRBJ2-2 TRBV19 CASKQPGVDTGELFF TGTGCCAGTAAACAGCCCGGGGTGGACACCGGGGAGCTGTTTTTT
few TRBD1 TRBJ1-1 TRBV6-5 CASSANRGRNEAFF TGTGCCAGCAGTGCCAACAGGGGGAGGAATGAAGCTTTCTTT
few NA TRBJ2-2 TRBV6-1 CASSERSLTGELFF TGTGCCAGCAGTGAAAGGTCCCTCACCGGGGAGCTGTTTTTT
few NA TRBJ2-7 TRBV4-1 CASSQGWQGGYEQYF TGCGCCAGCAGCCAAGGATGGCAGGGAGGCTACGAGCAGTACTTC
few NA TRBJ2-3 TRBV2 CASRATSYGTDTQYF TGTGCCAGCAGAGCCACTAGCTACGGCACAGATACGCAGTATTTT
few NA TRBJ2-1 TRBV5-4 CASSPWEAYNEQFF TGTGCCAGCAGTCCTTGGGAGGCATACAATGAGCAGTTCTTC
few TRBD1 TRBJ1-2 TRBV4-2 CASSQEGGGLHYGYTF TGTGCCAGCAGCCAAGAAGGAGGGGGCCTCCACTATGGCTACACCTTC
few TRBD1 TRBJ2-7 TRBV5-3 CARSLERTGPTEQYF TGTGCCAGAAGCTTGGAGCGGACAGGGCCCACCGAGCAGTACTTC
few NA TRBJ1-6 TRBV6-5 CASRDTNSPLHF TGTGCCAGCAGAGACACGAATTCACCCCTCCACTTT
few NA TRBJ2-3 TRBV27 CASSRPGYTDTQYF TGTGCCAGCAGTCGGCCCGGGTACACAGATACGCAGTATTTT
few NA TRBJ2-7 TRBV6-5 CASSENNEQYF TGTGCCAGCAGTGAAAACAACGAGCAGTACTTC
NA NA TRBJ2-1 TRBV29-1 CSVDRPSDEQFF TGCAGCGTTGACCGCCCCAGCGATGAGCAGTTCTTC
few NA TRBJ2-7 TRBV5-1 CASSWMDSSYEQYF TGCGCCAGCAGCTGGATGGACAGCTCCTACGAGCAGTACTTC
few NA TRBJ1-3 TRBV14 CASSQVGDTIYF TGTGCCAGCAGCCAAGTTGGGGACACCATATATTTT
NA NA TRBJ2-5 TRBV11-3 CASSLYGGPQETQYF TGTGCCAGCAGTCTATACGGGGGTCCCCAAGAGACCCAGTACTTC
once TRBD1 TRBJ2-2 TRBV5-1 CASSSGQGNTGELFF TGCGCCAGCAGCTCCGGACAGGGAAACACCGGGGAGCTGTTTTTT
NA NA TRBJ2-2 TRBV6-4 CASSVTDFTGELFF TGTGCCAGCAGTGTTACAGATTTCACCGGGGAGCTGTTTTTT
NA NA TRBJ1-3 TRBV10-3 CAISESSRGNTIYF TGTGCCATCAGTGAGTCGAGTCGGGGAAACACCATATATTTT
few NA TRBJ1-6 TRBV30 CAWSPLTGFNSPLHF TGTGCCTGGAGCCCGCTTACAGGGTTCAATTCACCCCTCCACTTT
few NA TRBJ2-2 TRBV29-1 CSVLLTGFGELFF TGCAGCGTTCTCTTGACAGGCTTCGGGGAGCTGTTTTTT
NA NA TRBJ2-3 TRBV6-1 CASAGGTDTQYF TGTGCCTCCGCAGGGGGCACAGATACGCAGTATTTT
few NA TRBJ1-2 TRBV2 CASSESSPYGYTF TGTGCCAGCAGTGAAAGCTCACCTTATGGCTACACCTTC
NA TRBD1 TRBJ1-2 TRBV6-5 CASRRTGYYGYTF TGTGCCAGCAGAAGGACAGGGTACTACGGCTATACCTTC
few NA TRBJ1-5 TRBV7-9 CASSSGDLDNQPQHF TGTGCCAGCAGCTCAGGGGATTTGGACAATCAGCCCCAGCATTTT
NA NA TRBJ1-5 TRBV7-2 CASSIGRINQPQHF TGTGCCAGCAGCATAGGACGTATCAATCAGCCCCAGCATTTT
NA NA TRBJ1-2 TRBV28 CASSSLFSPGNYGYTF TGTGCCAGCAGTTCTCTTTTTAGCCCAGGGAACTATGGCTACACCTTC
few NA TRBJ2-3 TRBV29-1 CSVEDPAGSDTQYF TGCAGCGTTGAAGATCCTGCCGGATCAGATACGCAGTATTTT